This T cell receptor (beta chain) originates from a study of OX40 agonist ivuxolimab in advanced cancers. Germline-derived CDR1 and CDR2 are SSHAT and FNYEAQ (reference sequence). This CDR3 is built from 14 residues. Points on this clone: One end of the junction fails to match germline, which may point to a read error.

Method: immunoSEQ multiplex PCR; TCRdb's copy keeps in-frame clones and lacks some. This sample carries 50,000 to 65,000 clones, around 89% of them seen once, and the ten largest clones take more than 1.3%. Individuals having autoimmune disease history or systemic immunosuppression were not enrolled. Sampling of blood occurred at baseline, cycle 4 day 1, and cycle 7 day 1. The chain recombines TRBV7-7 with TRBJ2-2; D is ambiguous. The clonotype comes from an adult with an advanced solid tumor such as melanoma, head and neck, liver or kidney cancer. The sequencing used CD4+ or CD8+ T cells sorted from blood, collected in a trial of the OX40 agonist ivuxolimab. The CDR3 DNA reads TGTGCTAGCAGCGCCTCCAGGAACACCGGGGAGCTGTTTTTT. Protein product: CASSASRNTGELFF.